This T cell receptor beta chain was sequenced for a study of cytomegalovirus exposure and HLA in healthy donors. Study-level points and caveats: The study reported that TCR beta sequences accurately predicted HLA-A and HLA-B alleles in most subjects.

13 Jbeta primers and 60 Vbeta primers were used for the PCR. The data were produced by immunoSEQ multiplex PCR, yet TCRdb's version contains in-frame clones alone and is incomplete. Its clone listing holds tens of thousands of clones. Germline V CDR1 and CDR2: MGHRA, YSYEKL. The V end lost 7 bases, the J end lost 2 bases, and 17 bases lay between the germline ends. The CDR3 has 16 residues. On this clone itself: What it recognizes is unknown.

The sequence was collected from a man aged 50-60 years in good health and CMV-seropositive. The material sequenced was PBMCs. This rearrangement joins TRBV4-1 to TRBJ2-2, with a possible D match to TRBD1 (6 bases). CDR3 loop: CASKKDSGPNTGELFF. The CDR3 coding sequence is TGCGCCAGCAAGAAGGACAGCGGACCCAACACCGGGGAGCTGTTTTTT.